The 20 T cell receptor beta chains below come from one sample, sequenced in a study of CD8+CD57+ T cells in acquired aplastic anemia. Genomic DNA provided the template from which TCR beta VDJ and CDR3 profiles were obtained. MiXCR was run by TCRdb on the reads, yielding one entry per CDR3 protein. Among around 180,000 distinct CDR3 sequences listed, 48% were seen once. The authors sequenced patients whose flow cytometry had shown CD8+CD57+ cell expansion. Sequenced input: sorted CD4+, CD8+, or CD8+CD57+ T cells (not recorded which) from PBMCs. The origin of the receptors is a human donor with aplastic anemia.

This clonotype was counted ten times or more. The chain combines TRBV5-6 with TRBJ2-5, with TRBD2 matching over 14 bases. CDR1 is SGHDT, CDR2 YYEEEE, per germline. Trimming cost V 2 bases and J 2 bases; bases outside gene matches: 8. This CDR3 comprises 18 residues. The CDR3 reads CASSLGVRLAGGQETQYF. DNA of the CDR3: TGTGCCAGCAGCTTAGGGGTTAGACTAGCGGGGGGGCAAGAGACCCAGTACTTC. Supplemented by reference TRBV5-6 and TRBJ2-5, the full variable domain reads DAGVTQSPTHLIKTRGQQVTLRCSPKSGHDTVSWYQQALGQGPQFIFQYYEEEERQRGNFPDRFSGHQFPNYSSELNVNALLLGDSALYLCASSLGVRLAGGQETQYFGPGTRLLVL.

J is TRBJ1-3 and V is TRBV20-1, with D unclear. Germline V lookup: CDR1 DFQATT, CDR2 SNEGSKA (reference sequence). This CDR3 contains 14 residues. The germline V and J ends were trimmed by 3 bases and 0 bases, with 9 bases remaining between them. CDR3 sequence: CSASGDSSGNTIYF. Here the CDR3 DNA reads TGCAGTGCTAGTGGGGATTCCTCTGGAAACACCATATATTTT.

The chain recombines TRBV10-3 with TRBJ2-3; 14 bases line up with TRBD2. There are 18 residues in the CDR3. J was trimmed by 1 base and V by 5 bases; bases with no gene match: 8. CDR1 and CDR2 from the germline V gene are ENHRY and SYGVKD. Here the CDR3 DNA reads TGTGCCATCAGTCGCCTCGGGACTAGCGGGGGCCGCACAGATACGCAGTATTTT. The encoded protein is CAISRLGTSGGRTDTQYF.

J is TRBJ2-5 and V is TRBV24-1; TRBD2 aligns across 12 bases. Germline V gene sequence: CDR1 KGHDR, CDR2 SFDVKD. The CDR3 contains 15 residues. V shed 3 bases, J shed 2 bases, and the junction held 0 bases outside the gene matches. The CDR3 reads CATSDGTSGQETQYF. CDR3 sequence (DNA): TGTGCCACCAGTGATGGGACTAGCGGGCAAGAGACCCAGTACTTC.

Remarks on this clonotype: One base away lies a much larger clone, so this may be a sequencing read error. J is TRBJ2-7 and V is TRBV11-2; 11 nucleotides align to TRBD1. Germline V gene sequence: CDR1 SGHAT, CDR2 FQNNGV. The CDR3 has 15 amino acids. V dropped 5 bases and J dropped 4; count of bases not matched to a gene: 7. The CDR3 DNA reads TGTGCCAGCAGCACCCTGGACAGGGGGCGTTACGAGCAGTACTTC. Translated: CASSTLDRGRYEQYF.

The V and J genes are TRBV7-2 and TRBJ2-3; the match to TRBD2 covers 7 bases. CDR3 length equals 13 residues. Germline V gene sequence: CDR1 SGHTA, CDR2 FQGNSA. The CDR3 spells CAIFSGSTDTQYF. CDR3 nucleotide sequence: TGTGCAATCTTTAGCGGGAGCACAGATACGCAGTATTTT.

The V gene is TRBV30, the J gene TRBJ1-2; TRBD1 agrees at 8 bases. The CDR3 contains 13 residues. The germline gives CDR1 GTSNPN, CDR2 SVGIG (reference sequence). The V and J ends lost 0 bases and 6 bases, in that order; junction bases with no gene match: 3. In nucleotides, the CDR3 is TGTGCCTGGAGTGTACTGACAGGGGATGGCTACACCTTC. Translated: CAWSVLTGDGYTF.

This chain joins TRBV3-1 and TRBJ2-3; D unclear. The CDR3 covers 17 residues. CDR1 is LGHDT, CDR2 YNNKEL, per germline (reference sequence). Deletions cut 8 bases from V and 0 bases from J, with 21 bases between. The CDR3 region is CASGQWSSTQSTDTQYF. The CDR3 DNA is TGTGCCAGCGGGCAGTGGTCCAGCACACAGAGCACAGATACGCAGTATTTT.

In nucleotides, the CDR3 is TGTGCCAGCAGCTTAGTGACGGCGAGCTCCTACGAGCAGTACTTC. This gives the protein CASSLVTASSYEQYF. The rearrangement links TRBV5-6 to TRBJ2-7; no reliable D call. V shed 2 bases and J shed 0 bases, with 12 bases lying between them. The CDR3 loop spans 15 amino acids. Germline lookup yields CDR1 SGHDT and CDR2 YYEEEE.

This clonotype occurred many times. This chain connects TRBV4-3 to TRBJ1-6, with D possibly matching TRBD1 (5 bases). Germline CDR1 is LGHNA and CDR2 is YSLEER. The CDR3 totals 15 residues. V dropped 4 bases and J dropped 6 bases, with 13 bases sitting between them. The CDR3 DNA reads TGCGCCAGCAGCCCCCTGGGGGGTGGTAATTCACCCCTCCACTTT. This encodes CASSPLGGGNSPLHF.

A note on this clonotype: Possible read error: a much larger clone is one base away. CDR3 region: CASSSRGGPYSEQFF. The CDR3 DNA follows: TGTGCCAGCAGTTCGCGGGGGGGCCCCTACAGTGAGCAGTTCTTC. V is TRBV11-1 and J is TRBJ2-1; 9 nucleotides line up with TRBD2. Germline V gives CDR1 SGHAT, CDR2 FQDESV (reference sequence). The CDR3 spans 15 residues.

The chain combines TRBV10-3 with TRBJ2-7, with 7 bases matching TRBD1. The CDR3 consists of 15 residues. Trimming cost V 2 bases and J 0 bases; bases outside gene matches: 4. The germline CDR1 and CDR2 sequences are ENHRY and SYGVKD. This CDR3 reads CAISEPDRYSYEQYF. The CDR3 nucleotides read TGTGCCATCAGTGAGCCGGACAGGTACTCCTACGAGCAGTACTTC.

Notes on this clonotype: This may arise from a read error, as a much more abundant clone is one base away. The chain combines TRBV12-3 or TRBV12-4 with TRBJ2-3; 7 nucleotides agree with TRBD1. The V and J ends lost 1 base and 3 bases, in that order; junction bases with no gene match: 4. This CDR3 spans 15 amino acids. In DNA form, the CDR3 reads TGTGCCAGCAGTTTAGGGGGACAGCCGACAGATACGCAGTATTTT. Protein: CASSLGGQPTDTQYF.

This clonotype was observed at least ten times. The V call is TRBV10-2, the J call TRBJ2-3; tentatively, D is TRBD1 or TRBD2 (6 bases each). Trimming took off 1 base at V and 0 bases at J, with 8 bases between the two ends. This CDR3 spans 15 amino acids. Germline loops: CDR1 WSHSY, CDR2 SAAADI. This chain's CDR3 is CASSEWGASTDTQYF. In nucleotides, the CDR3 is TGCGCCAGCAGTGAGTGGGGGGCGAGCACAGATACGCAGTATTTT.

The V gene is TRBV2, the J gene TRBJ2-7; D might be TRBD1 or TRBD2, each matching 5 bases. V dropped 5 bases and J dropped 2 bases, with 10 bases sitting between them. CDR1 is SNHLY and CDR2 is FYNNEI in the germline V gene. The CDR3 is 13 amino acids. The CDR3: CASSHRDPYEQYV. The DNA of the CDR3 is TGTGCCAGCAGTCACCGGGACCCCTACGAGCAGTACGTC.

The chain's CDR3 is CASRGGAGRQPQHF. CDR3 bases: TGTGCCAGCAGGGGGGGGGCGGGGAGACAGCCCCAGCATTTT. The chain joins TRBV6-1 to TRBJ1-5, with D possibly being TRBD1 (6 bases). The germline gives CDR1 MNHNS, CDR2 SASEGT. Trimming took off 6 bases at V and 7 bases at J, with 16 bases between the two ends. CDR3 length: 14 residues.

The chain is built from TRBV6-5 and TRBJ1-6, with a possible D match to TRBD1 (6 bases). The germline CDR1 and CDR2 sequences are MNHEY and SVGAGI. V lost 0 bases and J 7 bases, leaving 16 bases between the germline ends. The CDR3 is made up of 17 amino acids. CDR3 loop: CASSYSYRDASNSPLHF. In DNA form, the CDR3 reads TGTGCCAGCAGTTACTCCTACAGGGACGCTTCAAATTCACCCCTCCACTTT.

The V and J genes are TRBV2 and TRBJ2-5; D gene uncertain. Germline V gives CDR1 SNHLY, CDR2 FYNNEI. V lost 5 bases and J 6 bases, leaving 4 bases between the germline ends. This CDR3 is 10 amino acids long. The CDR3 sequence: CASSSKTQYF. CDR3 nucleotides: TGTGCCAGCAGTTCAAAGACCCAGTACTTC. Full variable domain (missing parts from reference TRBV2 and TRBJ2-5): EPEVTQTPSHQVTQMGQEVILRCVPISNHLYFYWYRQILGQKVEFLVSFYNNEISEKSEIFDDQFSVERPDGSNFTLKIRSTKLEDSAMYFCASSSKTQYFGPGTRLLVL.

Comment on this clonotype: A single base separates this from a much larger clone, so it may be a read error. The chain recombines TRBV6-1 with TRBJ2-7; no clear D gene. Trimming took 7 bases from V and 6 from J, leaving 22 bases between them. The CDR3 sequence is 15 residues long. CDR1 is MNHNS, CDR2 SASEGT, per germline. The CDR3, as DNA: TGTGCCAGCACCTTAACTCTCCAAGCAGTAAGCGAGCAGTACTTC. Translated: CASTLTLQAVSEQYF.

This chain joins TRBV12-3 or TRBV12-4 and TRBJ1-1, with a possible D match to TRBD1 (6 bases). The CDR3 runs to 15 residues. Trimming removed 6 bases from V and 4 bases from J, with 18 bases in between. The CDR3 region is CASRDRQVRGTEAFF. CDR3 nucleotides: TGTGCCAGCAGAGACCGACAGGTTCGTGGCACTGAAGCTTTCTTT.